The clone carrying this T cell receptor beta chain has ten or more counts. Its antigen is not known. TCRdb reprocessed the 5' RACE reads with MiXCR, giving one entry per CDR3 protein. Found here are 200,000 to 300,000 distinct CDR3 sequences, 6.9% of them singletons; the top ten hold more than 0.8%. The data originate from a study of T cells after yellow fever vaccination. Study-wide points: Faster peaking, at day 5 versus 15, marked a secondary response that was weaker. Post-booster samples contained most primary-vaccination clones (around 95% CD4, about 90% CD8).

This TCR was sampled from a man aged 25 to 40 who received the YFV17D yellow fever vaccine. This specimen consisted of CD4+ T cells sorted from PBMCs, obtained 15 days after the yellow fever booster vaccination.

The CDR3 sequence is CASSDPSGGYEQYF. CDR3 bases: TGTGCCAGCAGCGACCCTAGCGGGGGTTACGAGCAGTACTTC. The V and J genes are TRBV4-2 and TRBJ2-7; 10 bases map to TRBD2. Germline assignment: CDR1 LGHNA and CDR2 YNFKEQ. The J segment lost 4 bases and the V segment lost 5 bases, leaving 5 bases of the junction unmatched. This CDR3 comprises 14 residues.